This T cell receptor beta chain emerged from a study of blood T cell repertoires in COVID-19. Germline assignment: CDR1 ENHRY and CDR2 SYGVKD. The CDR3 length is 13 residues. The ends were cut back, 6 bases at V and 6 bases at J, with 11 bases in the middle. Sequenced by immunoSEQ multiplex PCR; TCRdb stores in-frame clones only, minus some. The profile shows about 100,000 clones, 87% of them singletons. The clonotype comes from a woman in her twenties or thirties with acute or convalescent COVID-19. Sequenced: peripheral blood. The chain employs TRBV10-3 and TRBJ2-2, with D possibly being TRBD1 (5 bases). The CDR3 protein is CAIRAAGSGELFF. Here the CDR3 DNA reads TGTGCCATCAGGGCCGCAGGGTCCGGGGAGCTGTTTTTT.